This T cell receptor (beta chain) came from a study of blood T cell repertoires in COVID-19. In the study overall: The United States, Italy and Spain provided the acute and convalescent COVID-19 samples. Sample material is recorded as cDNA or gDNA derived from T cells, B-cell-depleted T cells, or PBMCs.

As processed by the authors: Scientists estimated how many nucleated cells there were by amplifying reference gene primers. Sequencing used immunoSEQ multiplex PCR; TCRdb keeps in-frame clones, though not all of them. That table is the source of V, J and clone size, and D and trimming were worked out from the DNA. Found here are 20,000 to 25,000 clones, more than 70% of them singletons; the top ten hold around 6%. Germline V lookup: CDR1 MDHEN, CDR2 SYDVKM. There are 14 residues in the CDR3. Trimming stripped 1 base from V and 2 bases from J, with 8 bases between. The clonotype was recovered from a human donor in a cohort sampled during active COVID-19. This chain connects TRBV28 to TRBJ2-5, with a possible D match to TRBD2 (5 bases). The material sequenced was peripheral blood. Here the CDR3 reads CASSLYRLQETQYF. In nucleotides, the CDR3 is TGTGCCAGCAGTTTATACCGACTACAAGAGACCCAGTACTTC.